This TCR beta chain originates from a study of T cell responses to AZD1222 COVID-19 vaccine. Study at large: Investigators merged groups given second doses at roughly 4 or roughly 12 weeks.

CDR3 length equals 17 residues. The germline V and J ends were trimmed by 3 bases and 0 bases, with 17 bases remaining between them. CDR1 is MDHEN and CDR2 is SYDVKM in the germline V gene. A single count supports this clone. Profiling relied on immunoSEQ multiplex PCR, and the TCRdb table lists in-frame clones only, not all of them. Of roughly 130,000 clones in the sample, roughly 90% were seen once. This sequence was found in an adult in good health. The sequencing used peripheral blood, collected on day 0 of AZD1222 vaccination. The rearrangement joins TRBV28 to TRBJ2-5, with D possibly being TRBD1 or TRBD2 (5 bases each). This CDR3 is CASSFPPGRADQETQYF. Here the CDR3 DNA reads TGTGCCAGCAGTTTCCCACCAGGGCGGGCAGACCAAGAGACCCAGTACTTC.